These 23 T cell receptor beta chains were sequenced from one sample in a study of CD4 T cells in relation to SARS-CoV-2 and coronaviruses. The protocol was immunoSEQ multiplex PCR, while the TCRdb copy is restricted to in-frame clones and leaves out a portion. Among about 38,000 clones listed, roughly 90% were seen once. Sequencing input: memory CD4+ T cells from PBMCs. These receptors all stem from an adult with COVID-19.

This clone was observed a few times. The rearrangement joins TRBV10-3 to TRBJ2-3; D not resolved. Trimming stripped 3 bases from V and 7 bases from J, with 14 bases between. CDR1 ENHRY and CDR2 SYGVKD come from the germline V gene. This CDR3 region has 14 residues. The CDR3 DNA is TGTGCCATCAGTGATATGACTTTGTTTTATACGCAGTATTTT. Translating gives CAISDMTLFYTQYF.

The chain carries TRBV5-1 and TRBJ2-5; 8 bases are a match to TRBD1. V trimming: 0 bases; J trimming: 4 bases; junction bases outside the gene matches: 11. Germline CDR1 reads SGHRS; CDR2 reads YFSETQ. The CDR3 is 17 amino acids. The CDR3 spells CASSLGANRGSVETQYF. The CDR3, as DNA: TGCGCCAGCAGCTTGGGTGCCAACAGGGGGTCGGTAGAGACCCAGTACTTC.

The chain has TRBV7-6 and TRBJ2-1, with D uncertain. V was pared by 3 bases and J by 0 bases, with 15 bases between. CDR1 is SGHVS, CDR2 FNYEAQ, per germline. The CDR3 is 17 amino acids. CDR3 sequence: CASSFLADLSSYNEQFF. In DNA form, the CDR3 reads TGTGCCAGCAGCTTTCTGGCGGACCTGAGCTCCTACAATGAGCAGTTCTTC.

The DNA of the CDR3 is TGTGCCAGCACCTCCCAAAGGACCCCATCCTACAATGAGCAGTTCTTC. Translating it yields CASTSQRTPSYNEQFF. V is TRBV7-3 and J is TRBJ2-1, with D unclear. V lost 7 bases, J lost 1 base, and 17 bases lay in between. CDR3 length equals 16 residues. Germline CDR1 reads SGHTA; CDR2 reads FQGTGA.

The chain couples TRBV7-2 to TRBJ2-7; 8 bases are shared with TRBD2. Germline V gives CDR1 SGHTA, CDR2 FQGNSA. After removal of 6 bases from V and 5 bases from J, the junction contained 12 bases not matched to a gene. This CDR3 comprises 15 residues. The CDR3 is CASRPPTSGGHEQYF. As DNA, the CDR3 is TGTGCCAGCAGGCCGCCTACCAGCGGGGGCCACGAGCAGTACTTC.

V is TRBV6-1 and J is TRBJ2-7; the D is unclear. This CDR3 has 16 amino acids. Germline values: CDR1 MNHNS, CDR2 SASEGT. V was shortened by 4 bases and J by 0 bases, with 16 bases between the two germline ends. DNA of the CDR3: TGTGCCAGCAGTGGATCTTCCCGCGGCGCCTCCTACGAGCAGTACTTC. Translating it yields CASSGSSRGASYEQYF.

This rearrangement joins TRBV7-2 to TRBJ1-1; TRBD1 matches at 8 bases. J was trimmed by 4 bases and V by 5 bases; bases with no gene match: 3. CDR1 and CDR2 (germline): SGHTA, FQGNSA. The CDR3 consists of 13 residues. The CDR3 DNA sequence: TGTGCCAGCAGCATCGACAGGGGCACTGAAGCTTTCTTT. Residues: CASSIDRGTEAFF.

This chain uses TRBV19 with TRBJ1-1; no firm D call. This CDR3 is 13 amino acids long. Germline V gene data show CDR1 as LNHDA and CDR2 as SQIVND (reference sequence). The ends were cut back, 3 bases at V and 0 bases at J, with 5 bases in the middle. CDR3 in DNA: TGTGCCAGTAGTATTGGGATGAACACTGAAGCTTTCTTT. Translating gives CASSIGMNTEAFF.

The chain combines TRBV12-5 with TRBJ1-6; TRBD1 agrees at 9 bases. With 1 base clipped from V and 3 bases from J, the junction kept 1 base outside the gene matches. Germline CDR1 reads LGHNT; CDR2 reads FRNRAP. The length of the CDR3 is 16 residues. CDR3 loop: CASGLGTGDYNSPLHF. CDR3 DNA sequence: TGTGCTAGTGGTTTGGGGACAGGGGACTATAATTCACCCCTCCACTTT. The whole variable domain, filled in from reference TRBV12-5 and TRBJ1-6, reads DARVTQTPRHKVTEMGQEVTMRCQPILGHNTVFWYRQTMMQGLELLAYFRNRAPLDDSGMPKDRFSAEMPDATLATLKIQPSEPRDSAVYFCASGLGTGDYNSPLHFGNGTRLTVT.

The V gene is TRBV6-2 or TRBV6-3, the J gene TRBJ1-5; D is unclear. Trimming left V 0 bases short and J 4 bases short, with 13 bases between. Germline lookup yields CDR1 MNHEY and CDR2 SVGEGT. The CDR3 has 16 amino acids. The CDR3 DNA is TGTGCCAGCAGTTACTCTAGTCGGGCGGGGAATCAGCCCCAGCATTTT. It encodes CASSYSSRAGNQPQHF.

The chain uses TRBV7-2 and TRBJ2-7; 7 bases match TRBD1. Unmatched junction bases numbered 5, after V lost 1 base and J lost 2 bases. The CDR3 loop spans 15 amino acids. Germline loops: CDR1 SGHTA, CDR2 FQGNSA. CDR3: CASSLGPTGTYEQYF. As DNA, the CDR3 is TGTGCCAGCAGCTTAGGTCCGACAGGGACCTACGAGCAGTACTTC.

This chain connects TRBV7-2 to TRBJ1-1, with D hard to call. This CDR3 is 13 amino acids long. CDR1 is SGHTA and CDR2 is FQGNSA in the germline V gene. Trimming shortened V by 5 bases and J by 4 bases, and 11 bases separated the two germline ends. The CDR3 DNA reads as TGTGCCAGCAGCCCTTTCGGGAGCACTGAAGCTTTCTTT. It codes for CASSPFGSTEAFF.

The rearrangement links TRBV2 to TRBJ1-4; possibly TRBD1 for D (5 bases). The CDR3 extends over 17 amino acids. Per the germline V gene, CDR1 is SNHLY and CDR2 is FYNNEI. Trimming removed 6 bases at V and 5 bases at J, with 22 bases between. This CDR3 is CASRFRPFRGVNEKLFF. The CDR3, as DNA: TGTGCCAGCAGGTTTCGCCCTTTTCGGGGGGTAAATGAAAAACTGTTTTTT. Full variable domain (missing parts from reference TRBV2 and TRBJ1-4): EPEVTQTPSHQVTQMGQEVILRCVPISNHLYFYWYRQILGQKVEFLVSFYNNEISEKSEIFDDQFSVERPDGSNFTLKIRSTKLEDSAMYFCASRFRPFRGVNEKLFFGSGTQLSVL.

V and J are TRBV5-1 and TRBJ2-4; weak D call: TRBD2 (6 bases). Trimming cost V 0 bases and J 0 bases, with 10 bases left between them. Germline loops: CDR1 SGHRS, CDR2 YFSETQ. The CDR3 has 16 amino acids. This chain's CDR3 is CASSLDAGLAKNIQYF. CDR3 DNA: TGCGCCAGCAGCTTGGATGCGGGACTAGCCAAAAACATTCAGTACTTC.

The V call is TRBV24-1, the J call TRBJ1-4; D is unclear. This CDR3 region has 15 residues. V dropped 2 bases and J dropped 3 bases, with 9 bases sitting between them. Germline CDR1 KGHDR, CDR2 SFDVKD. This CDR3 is CATSDSSRSNEKLFF. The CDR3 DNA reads TGTGCCACCAGTGATTCCTCCAGGTCTAATGAAAAACTGTTTTTT.

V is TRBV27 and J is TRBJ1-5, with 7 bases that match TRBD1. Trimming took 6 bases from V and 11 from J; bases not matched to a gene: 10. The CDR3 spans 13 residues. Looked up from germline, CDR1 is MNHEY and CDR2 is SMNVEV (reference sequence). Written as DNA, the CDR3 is TGTGCCAGCAGCGAGACAGGGACGACGTCCCAGCATTTT. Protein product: CASSETGTTSQHF.

The CDR3 sequence: CASVIGGGSITEAFF. The CDR3 bases are TGTGCCAGCGTTATAGGTGGGGGAAGTATCACTGAAGCTTTCTTT. The chain couples TRBV2 to TRBJ1-1, with D perhaps matching TRBD1 (5 bases). V was pared by 8 bases and J by 4 bases, with 20 bases between. This CDR3 is built from 15 residues. Germline V gives CDR1 SNHLY, CDR2 FYNNEI.

CDR3 region: CASSTRQKTNEKLFF. For the CDR3, the DNA is TGTGCCAGCAGCACACGACAGAAGACTAATGAAAAACTGTTTTTT. The chain links TRBV11-2 to TRBJ1-4, with D maybe TRBD1 (5 bases). The CDR3 runs 15 residues. Trimming shortened V by 5 bases and J by 2 bases, and 12 bases separated the two germline ends. Looked up from germline, CDR1 is SGHAT and CDR2 is FQNNGV.

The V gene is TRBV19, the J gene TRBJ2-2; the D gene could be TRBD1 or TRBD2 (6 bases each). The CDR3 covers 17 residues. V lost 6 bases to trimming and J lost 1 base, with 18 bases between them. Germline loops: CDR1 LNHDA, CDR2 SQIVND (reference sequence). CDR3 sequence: CASRTIRGTLNTGELFF. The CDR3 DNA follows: TGTGCCAGTAGGACTATACGGGGGACACTGAACACCGGGGAGCTGTTTTTT. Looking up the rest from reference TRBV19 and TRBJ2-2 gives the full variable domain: DGGITQSPKYLFRKEGQNVTLSCEQNLNHDAMYWYRQDPGQGLRLIYYSQIVNDFQKGDIAEGYSVSREKKESFPLTVTSAQKNPTAFYLCASRTIRGTLNTGELFFGEGSRLTVL.

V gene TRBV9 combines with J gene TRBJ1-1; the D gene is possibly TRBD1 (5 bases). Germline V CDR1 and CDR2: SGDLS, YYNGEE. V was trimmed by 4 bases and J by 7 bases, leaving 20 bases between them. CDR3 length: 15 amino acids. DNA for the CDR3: TGTGCCAGCAGCCTCGACATAACCCCAGGGAATGAAGCTTTCTTT. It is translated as CASSLDITPGNEAFF.

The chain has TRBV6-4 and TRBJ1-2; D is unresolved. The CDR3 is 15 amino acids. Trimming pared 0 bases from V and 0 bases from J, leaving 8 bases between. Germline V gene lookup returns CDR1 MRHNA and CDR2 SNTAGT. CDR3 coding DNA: TGTGCCAGCAGTGACTCGGCCAACACTAACTATGGCTACACCTTC. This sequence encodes CASSDSANTNYGYTF.

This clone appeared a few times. CDR3 sequence reads: CASSEAGGTKNIQYF. The CDR3 DNA reads TGTGCCAGCAGTGAAGCGGGCGGGACCAAAAACATTCAGTACTTC. The chain couples TRBV6-1 to TRBJ2-4, with a weak D call TRBD2 (6 bases). Germline CDR1 reads MNHNS; CDR2 reads SASEGT. V was cut by 0 bases and J by 2 bases, with 8 bases left in between. The CDR3 sequence is 15 residues long.

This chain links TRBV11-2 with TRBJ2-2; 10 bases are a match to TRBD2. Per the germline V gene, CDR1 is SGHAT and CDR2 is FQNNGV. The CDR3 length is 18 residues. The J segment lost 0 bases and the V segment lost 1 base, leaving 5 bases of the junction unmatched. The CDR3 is CASSLVTSGVANTGELFF. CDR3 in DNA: TGTGCCAGCAGCTTAGTAACTAGCGGGGTAGCGAACACCGGGGAGCTGTTTTTT.